This T cell receptor (beta chain) comes out of a study of blood T cells in healthy people across ages. The second PCR ran about 6 to 11 cycles with a sample-barcoded 5' primer and J-beta primers. MiXCR, run by TCRdb on the 5' RACE reads, gives a single entry per CDR3 protein. There are 1.2 million to 1.5 million distinct CDR3 sequences in the sample; approximately 59% occur only once, and over 5.5% lies in the top ten. The CDR3 sequence is 15 residues long. V was pared by 0 bases and J by 4 bases, with 6 bases of the junction left unmatched. Per germline, CDR1 DFQATT and CDR2 SNEGSKA (reference sequence). This clonotype was counted between two and nine times.

This receptor was taken from a man younger than 30 in good health. The chain has TRBV20-1 and TRBJ2-7; 10 nucleotides align to TRBD2. The sample was blood. CDR3 bases: TGCAGTGCTAGAGAACTAGCGGGATTAAAATACGAGCAGTACTTC. Its translation is CSARELAGLKYEQYF.